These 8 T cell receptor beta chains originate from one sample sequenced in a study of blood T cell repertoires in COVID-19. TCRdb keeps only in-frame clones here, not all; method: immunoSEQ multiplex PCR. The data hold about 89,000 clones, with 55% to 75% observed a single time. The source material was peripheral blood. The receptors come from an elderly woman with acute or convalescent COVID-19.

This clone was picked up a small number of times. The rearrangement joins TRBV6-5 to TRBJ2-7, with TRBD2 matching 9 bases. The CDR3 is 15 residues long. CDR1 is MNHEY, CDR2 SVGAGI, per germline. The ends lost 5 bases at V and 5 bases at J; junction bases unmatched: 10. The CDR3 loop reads CASSLLSGGKDEQYF. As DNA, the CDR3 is TGTGCCAGCAGTCTATTAAGCGGGGGGAAAGACGAGCAGTACTTC.

The CDR3 DNA reads as TGTGCCAGCTCACAAACCGGGAGTCCCGGGGAGCAGTACTTC. Protein sequence: CASSQTGSPGEQYF. The rearrangement links TRBV18 to TRBJ2-7; tentative D call: TRBD2 (6 bases). Trimming removed 4 bases from V and 7 bases from J, with 17 bases in between. The germline gives CDR1 KGHSH, CDR2 LQKENI. This CDR3 has 14 residues.

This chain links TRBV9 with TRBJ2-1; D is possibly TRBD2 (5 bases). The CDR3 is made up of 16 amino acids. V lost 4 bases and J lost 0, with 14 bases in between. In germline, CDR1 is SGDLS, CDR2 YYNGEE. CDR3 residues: CASSTPVGSSYNEQFF. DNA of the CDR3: TGTGCCAGCAGCACCCCCGTTGGGAGCTCCTACAATGAGCAGTTCTTC. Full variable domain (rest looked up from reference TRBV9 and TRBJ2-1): DSGVTQTPKHLITATGQRVTLRCSPRSGDLSVYWYQQSLDQGLQFLIQYYNGEERAKGNILERFSAQQFPDLHSELNLSSLELGDSALYFCASSTPVGSSYNEQFFGPGTRLTVL.

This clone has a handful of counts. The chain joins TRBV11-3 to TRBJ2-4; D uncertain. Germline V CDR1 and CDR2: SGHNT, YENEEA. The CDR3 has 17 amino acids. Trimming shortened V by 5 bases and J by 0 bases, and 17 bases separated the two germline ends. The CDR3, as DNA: TGTGCCAGCAGCATCAAACCTGACACCTTAGCCAAAAACATTCAGTACTTC. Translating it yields CASSIKPDTLAKNIQYF.

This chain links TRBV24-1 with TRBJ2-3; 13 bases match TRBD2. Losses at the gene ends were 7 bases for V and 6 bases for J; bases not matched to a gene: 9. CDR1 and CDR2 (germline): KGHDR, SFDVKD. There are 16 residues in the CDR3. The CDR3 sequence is CATSLGLAGVGDTQYF. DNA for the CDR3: TGTGCCACCAGCCTAGGACTAGCGGGGGTAGGTGATACGCAGTATTTT.

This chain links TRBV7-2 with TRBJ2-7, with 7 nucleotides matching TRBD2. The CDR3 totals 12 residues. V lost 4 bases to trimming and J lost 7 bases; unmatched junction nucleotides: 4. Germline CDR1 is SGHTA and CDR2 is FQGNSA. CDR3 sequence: CASSSSGREQYF. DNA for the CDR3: TGTGCCAGCAGCTCCTCCGGGAGGGAGCAGTACTTC.

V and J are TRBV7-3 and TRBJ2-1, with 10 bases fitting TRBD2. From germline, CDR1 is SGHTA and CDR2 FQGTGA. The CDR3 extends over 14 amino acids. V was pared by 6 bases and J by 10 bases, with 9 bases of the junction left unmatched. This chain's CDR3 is CASRASGGVTEQFF. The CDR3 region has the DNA TGTGCCAGCAGGGCTAGCGGGGGCGTCACAGAGCAGTTCTTC.

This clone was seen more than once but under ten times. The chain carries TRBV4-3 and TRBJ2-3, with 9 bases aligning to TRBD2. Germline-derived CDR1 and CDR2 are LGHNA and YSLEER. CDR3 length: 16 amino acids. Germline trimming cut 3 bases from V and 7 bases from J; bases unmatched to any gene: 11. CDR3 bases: TGCGCCAGCAGCCAGGGCCTCGCGGGGGGGACCTATACGCAGTATTTT. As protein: CASSQGLAGGTYTQYF.